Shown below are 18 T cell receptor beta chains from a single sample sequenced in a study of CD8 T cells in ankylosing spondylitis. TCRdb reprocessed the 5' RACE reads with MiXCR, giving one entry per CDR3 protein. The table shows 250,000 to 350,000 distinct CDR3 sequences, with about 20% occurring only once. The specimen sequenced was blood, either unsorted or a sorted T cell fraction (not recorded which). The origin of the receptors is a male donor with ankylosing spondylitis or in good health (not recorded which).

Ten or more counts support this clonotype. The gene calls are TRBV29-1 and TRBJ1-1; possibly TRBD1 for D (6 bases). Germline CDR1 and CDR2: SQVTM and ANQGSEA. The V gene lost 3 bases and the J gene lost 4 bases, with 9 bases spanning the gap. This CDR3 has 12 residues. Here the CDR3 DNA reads TGCAGCGTTGACAGGGGTCCCACTGAAGCTTTCTTT. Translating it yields CSVDRGPTEAFF.

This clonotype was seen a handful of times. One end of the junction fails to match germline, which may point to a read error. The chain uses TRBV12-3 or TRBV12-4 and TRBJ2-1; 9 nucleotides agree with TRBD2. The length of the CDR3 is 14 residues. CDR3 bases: TGTGCCAGCAGTGTAGCGGGAGCCTACAATGAGCAGTTCTTC. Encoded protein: CASSVAGAYNEQFF.

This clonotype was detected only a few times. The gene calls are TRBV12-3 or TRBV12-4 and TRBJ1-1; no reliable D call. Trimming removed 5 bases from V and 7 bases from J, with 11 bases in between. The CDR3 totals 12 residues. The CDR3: CASSPTRSEAFF. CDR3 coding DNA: TGTGCCAGCAGTCCTACCCGAAGTGAAGCTTTCTTT.

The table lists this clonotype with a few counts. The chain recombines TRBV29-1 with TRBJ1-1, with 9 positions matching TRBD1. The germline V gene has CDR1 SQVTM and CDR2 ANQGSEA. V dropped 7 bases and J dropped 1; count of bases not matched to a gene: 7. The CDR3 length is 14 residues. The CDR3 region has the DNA TGCAGCGGCACTAAGGGACAGGGGAACACTGAAGCTTTCTTT. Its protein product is CSGTKGQGNTEAFF.

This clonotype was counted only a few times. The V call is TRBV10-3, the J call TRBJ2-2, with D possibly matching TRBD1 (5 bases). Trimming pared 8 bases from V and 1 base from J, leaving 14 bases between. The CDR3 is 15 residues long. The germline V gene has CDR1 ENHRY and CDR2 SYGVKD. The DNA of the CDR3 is TGTGCCATCCGAGATTCTACAGGGAACACCGGGGAGCTGTTTTTT. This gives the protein CAIRDSTGNTGELFF.

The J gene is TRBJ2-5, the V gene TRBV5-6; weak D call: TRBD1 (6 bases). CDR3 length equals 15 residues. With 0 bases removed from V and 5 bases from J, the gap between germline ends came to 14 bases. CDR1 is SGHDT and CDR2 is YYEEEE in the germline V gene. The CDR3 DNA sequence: TGTGCCAGCAGCTTGGAAGGGGGTCGAGAGGAGACCCAGTACTTC. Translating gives CASSLEGGREETQYF.

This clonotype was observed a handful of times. CDR3 sequence: CASSQTDSPLAEAFF. As DNA, the CDR3 is TGTGCCAGCAGCCAAACAGACAGCCCCCTCGCCGAAGCTTTCTTT. The chain combines TRBV4-2 with TRBJ1-1; a possible D gene is TRBD1 (5 bases). From germline, CDR1 is LGHNA and CDR2 YNFKEQ. There are 15 residues in the CDR3. V lost 2 bases, J lost 8 bases, and 18 bases lay in between.

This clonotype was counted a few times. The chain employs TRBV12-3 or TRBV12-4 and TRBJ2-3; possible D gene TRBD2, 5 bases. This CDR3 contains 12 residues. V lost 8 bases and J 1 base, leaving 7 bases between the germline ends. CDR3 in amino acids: CASARGTDTQYF. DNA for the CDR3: TGTGCCAGCGCGCGGGGCACAGATACGCAGTATTTT.

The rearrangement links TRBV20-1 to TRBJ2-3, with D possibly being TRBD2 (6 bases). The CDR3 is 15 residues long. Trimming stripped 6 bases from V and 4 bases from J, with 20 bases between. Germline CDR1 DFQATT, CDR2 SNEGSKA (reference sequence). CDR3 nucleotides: TGCAGTGCCAGAAAGGGGTCGGGCGGGGCAGATACGCAGTATTTT. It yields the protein CSARKGSGGADTQYF.

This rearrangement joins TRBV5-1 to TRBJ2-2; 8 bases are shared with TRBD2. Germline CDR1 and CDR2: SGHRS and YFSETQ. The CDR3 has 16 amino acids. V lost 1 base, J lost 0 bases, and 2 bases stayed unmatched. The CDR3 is CASSLSGGSNTGELFF. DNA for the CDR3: TGCGCCAGCAGCTTGAGCGGGGGTTCGAACACCGGGGAGCTGTTTTTT. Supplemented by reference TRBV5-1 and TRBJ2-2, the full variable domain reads KAGVTQTPRYLIKTRGQQVTLSCSPISGHRSVSWYQQTPGQGLQFLFEYFSETQRNKGNFPGRFSGRQFSNSRSEMNVSTLELGDSALYLCASSLSGGSNTGELFFGEGSRLTVL.

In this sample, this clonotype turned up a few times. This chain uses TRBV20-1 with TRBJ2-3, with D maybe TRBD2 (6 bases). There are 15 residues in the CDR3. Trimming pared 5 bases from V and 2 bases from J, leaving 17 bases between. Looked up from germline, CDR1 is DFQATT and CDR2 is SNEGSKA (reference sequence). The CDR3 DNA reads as TGCAGTGCTCAGCCGGGACTGTTTTCCACAGATACGCAGTATTTT. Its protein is CSAQPGLFSTDTQYF.

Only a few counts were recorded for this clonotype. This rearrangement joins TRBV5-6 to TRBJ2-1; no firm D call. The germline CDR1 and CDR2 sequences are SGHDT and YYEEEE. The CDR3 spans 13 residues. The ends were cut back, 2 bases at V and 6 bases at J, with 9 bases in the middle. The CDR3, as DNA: TGTGCCAGCAGCTTTAGGTCCGGCAATGAGCAGTTCTTC. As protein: CASSFRSGNEQFF. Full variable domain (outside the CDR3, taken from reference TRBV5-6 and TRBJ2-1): DAGVTQSPTHLIKTRGQQVTLRCSPKSGHDTVSWYQQALGQGPQFIFQYYEEEERQRGNFPDRFSGHQFPNYSSELNVNALLLGDSALYLCASSFRSGNEQFFGPGTRLTVL.

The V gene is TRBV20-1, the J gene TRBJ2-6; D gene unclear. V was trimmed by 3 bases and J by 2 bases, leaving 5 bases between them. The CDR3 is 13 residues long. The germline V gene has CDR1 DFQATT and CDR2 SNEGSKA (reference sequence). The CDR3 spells CSASRPGANVLTF. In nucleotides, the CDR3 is TGCAGTGCTAGTCGGCCTGGGGCCAACGTCCTGACTTTC.

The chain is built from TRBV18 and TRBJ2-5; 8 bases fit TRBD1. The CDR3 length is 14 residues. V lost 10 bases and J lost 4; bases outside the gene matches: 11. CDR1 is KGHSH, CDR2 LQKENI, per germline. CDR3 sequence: CATRLGQVAETQYF. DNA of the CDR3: TGTGCCACCCGTCTGGGACAGGTTGCAGAGACCCAGTACTTC.

The CDR3 region is CASIRQGANQPQHF. For the CDR3, the DNA is TGTGCCAGCATTCGACAGGGGGCGAATCAGCCCCAGCATTTT. The rearrangement joins TRBV6-1 to TRBJ1-5; 10 bases are a match to TRBD1. The germline gives CDR1 MNHNS, CDR2 SASEGT. This CDR3 is built from 14 residues. V lost 7 bases to trimming and J lost 4 bases; unmatched junction nucleotides: 4.

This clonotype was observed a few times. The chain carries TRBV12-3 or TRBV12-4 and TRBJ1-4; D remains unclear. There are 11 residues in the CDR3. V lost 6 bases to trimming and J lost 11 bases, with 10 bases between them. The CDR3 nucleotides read TGTGCCAGCAGCGCCCAGGTTAAACTGTTTTTT. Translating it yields CASSAQVKLFF.

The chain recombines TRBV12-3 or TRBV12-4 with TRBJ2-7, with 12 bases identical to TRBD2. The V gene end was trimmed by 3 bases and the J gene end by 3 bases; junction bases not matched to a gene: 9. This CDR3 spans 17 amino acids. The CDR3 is CASSLRLAGEHYYEQYV. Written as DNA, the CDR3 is TGTGCCAGCAGTTTGAGACTAGCGGGAGAACATTACTACGAGCAGTACGTC.

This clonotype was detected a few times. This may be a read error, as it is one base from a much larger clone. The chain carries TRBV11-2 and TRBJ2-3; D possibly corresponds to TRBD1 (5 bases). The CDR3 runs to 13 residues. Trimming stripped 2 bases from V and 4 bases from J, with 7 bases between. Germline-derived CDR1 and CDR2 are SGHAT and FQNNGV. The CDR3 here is CASSLQGPDTQYF. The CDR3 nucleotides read TGTGCCAGCAGCTTACAGGGTCCAGATACGCAGTATTTT.